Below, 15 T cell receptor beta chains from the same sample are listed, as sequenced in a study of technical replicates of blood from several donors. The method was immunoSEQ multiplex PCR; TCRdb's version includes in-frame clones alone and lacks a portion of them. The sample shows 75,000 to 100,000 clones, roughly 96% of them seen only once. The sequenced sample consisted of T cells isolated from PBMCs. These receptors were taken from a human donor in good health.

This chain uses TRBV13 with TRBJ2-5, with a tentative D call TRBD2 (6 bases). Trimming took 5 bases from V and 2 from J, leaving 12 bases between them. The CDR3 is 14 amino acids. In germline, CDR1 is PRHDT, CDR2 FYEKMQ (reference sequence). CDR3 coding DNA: TGTGCCAGCAGCGCGGCGGGACTGCAAGAGACCCAGTACTTC. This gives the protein CASSAAGLQETQYF.

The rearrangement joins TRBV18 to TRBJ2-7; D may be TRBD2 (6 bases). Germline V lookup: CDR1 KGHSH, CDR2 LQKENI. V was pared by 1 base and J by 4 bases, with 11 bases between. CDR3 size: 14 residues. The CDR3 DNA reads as TGTGCCAGCTCACCACGGGGGGAAGGGTACGAGCAGTACTTC. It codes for CASSPRGEGYEQYF.

CDR3 in DNA: TGTGCCAGCAGCTTGGGCTCGGCCGTAGAACTGTTTTTT. Its protein is CASSLGSAVELFF. The chain couples TRBV11-3 to TRBJ1-4, with D uncertain. Per germline, CDR1 SGHNT and CDR2 YENEEA. The CDR3 runs to 13 residues. Trimming cost V 3 bases and J 12 bases, with 14 bases left between them.

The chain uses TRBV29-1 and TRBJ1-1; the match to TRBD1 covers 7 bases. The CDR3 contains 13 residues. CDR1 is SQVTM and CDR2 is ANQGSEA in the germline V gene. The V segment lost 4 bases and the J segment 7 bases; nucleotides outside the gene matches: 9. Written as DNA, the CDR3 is TGCAGCGTTGGGCGACAGGGAGTGAATGAAGCTTTCTTT. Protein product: CSVGRQGVNEAFF.

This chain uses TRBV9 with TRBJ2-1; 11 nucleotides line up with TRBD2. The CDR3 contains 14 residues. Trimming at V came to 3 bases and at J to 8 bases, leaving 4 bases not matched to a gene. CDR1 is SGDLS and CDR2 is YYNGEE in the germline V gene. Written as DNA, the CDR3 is TGTGCCAGCAGCGAAACTAGCGGGAGACATGAGCAGTTCTTC. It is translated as CASSETSGRHEQFF.

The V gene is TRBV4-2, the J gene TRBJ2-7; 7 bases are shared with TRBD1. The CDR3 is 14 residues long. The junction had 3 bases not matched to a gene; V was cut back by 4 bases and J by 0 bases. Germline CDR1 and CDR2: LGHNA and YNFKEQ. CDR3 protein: CASSLTGSSYEQYF. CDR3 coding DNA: TGTGCCAGCAGCCTGACAGGGAGCTCCTACGAGCAGTACTTC.

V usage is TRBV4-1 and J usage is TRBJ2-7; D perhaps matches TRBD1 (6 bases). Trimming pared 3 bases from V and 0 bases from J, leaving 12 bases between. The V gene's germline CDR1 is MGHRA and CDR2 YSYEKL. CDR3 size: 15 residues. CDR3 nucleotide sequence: TGCGCCAGCAGCCAGTCCCTAGGGGGCTCCTACGAGCAGTACTTC. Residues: CASSQSLGGSYEQYF.

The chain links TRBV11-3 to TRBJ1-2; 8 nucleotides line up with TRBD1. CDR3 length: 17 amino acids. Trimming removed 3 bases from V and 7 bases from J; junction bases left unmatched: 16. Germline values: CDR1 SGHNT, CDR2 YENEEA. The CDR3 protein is CASSFLSQGAHSGGYTF. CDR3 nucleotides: TGTGCCAGCAGCTTCCTCTCGCAGGGGGCTCATTCCGGTGGCTACACCTTC.

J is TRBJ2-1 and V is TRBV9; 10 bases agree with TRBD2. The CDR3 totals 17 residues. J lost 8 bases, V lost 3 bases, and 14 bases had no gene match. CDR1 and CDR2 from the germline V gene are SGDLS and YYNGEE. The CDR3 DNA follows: TGTGCCAGCAGCGCATTAATGAATAGCGGGGGGAAGGATGAGCAGTTCTTC. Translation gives CASSALMNSGGKDEQFF.

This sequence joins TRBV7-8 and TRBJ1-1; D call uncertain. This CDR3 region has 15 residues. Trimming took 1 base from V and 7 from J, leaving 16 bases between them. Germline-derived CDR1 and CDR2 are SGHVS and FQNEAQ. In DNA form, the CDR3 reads TGTGCCAGCAGCTTAGGTTGGCTTGGCGGTGATGAAGCTTTCTTT. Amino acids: CASSLGWLGGDEAFF.

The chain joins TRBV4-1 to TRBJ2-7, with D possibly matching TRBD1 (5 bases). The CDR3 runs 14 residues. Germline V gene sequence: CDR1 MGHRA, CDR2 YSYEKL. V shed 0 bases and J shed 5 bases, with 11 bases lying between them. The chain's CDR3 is CASSQEGPPDEQYF. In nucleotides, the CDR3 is TGCGCCAGCAGCCAAGAGGGGCCCCCAGACGAGCAGTACTTC.

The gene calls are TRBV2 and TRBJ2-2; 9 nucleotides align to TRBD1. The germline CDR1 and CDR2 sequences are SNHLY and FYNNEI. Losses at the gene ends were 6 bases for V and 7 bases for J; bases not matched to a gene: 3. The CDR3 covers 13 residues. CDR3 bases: TGTGCCAGCAGGGACAGGGGTCACGGGGAGCTGTTTTTT. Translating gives CASRDRGHGELFF.

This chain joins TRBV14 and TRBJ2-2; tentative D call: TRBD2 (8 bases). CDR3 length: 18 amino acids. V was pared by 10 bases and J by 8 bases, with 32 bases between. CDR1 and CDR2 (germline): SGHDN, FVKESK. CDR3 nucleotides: TGTGCCAACAGACAGGGAACCCCACTAGCGGTAAGGGAAGGGGAGCTGTTTTTT. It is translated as CANRQGTPLAVREGELFF.

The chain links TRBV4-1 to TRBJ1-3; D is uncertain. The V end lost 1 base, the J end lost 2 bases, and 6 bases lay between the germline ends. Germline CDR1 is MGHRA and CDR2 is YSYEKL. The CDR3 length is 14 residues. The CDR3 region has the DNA TGCGCCAGCAGCCAAGCCGGGACTGGAAACACCATATATTTT. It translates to CASSQAGTGNTIYF.

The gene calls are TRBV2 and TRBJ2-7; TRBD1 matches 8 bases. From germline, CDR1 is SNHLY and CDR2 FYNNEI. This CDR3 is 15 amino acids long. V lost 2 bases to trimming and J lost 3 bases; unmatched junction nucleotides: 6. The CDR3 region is CASSEKDRVRYEQYF. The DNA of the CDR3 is TGTGCCAGCAGTGAAAAGGACAGGGTCCGCTACGAGCAGTACTTC.